Presented here are 22 T cell receptor beta chains from one specimen sequenced in a study of blood T cell repertoires in COVID-19. Libraries were prepared by immunoSEQ multiplex PCR; TCRdb keeps only in-frame clonotypes and omits some of them. This table has more than 150,000 clones, more than 75% appearing once. The sample was PBMCs or T cells enriched from blood (not recorded which). These receptors were collected from a woman aged 45 to 65 who had recovered from COVID-19.

The chain couples TRBV10-2 to TRBJ1-6; 10 nucleotides align to TRBD1. V lost 5 bases and J lost 10; bases outside the gene matches: 8. Germline CDR1 reads WSHSY; CDR2 reads SAAADI. This CDR3 spans 15 amino acids. The CDR3 is CASSSGTGAQSPLHF. CDR3 DNA sequence: TGCGCCAGCAGTTCCGGGACAGGGGCCCAATCACCCCTCCACTTT.

The V call is TRBV6-5, the J call TRBJ2-7, with TRBD2 identical over 11 bases. The V segment lost 7 bases and the J segment 3 bases; nucleotides outside the gene matches: 5. From germline, CDR1 is MNHEY and CDR2 SVGAGI. There are 14 residues in the CDR3. The CDR3 sequence: CASTSGTSGYEQYF. The CDR3 coding sequence is TGTGCCAGCACCTCCGGGACTAGCGGCTACGAGCAGTACTTC.

V gene TRBV3-1 (or the pseudogene TRBV3-2) combines with J gene TRBJ1-6, with 9 bases matching TRBD1. V shed 5 bases, J shed 10 bases, and the junction held 15 bases outside the gene matches. CDR1 is LGHDT and CDR2 is YNNKEL in the germline V gene (reference sequence). The CDR3 is 17 residues long. This chain's CDR3 is CASSLGQGIWDSSPLHF. In DNA form, the CDR3 reads TGTGCCAGCAGCTTGGGACAGGGTATTTGGGATAGCTCACCCCTCCACTTT.

The rearrangement joins TRBV6-4 to TRBJ1-5; 10 positions match TRBD1. Trimming removed 6 bases from V and 2 bases from J; junction bases left unmatched: 4. The CDR3 loop spans 15 amino acids. Looked up from germline, CDR1 is MRHNA and CDR2 is SNTAGT. CDR3 protein: CASSDRGQGNQPQHF. The CDR3 coding sequence is TGTGCCAGCAGCGACAGGGGGCAAGGCAATCAGCCCCAGCATTTT.

The chain has TRBV7-2 and TRBJ1-2; D is perhaps TRBD1 (6 bases). The CDR3 has 15 residues. Deletions cut 4 bases from V and 1 base from J, with 13 bases between. The germline CDR1 and CDR2 sequences are SGHTA and FQGNSA. CDR3 sequence: CASSSGTRNNYGYTF. The CDR3 region has the DNA TGTGCCAGCAGCTCCGGGACAAGGAATAACTATGGCTACACCTTC.

The gene calls are TRBV7-6 and TRBJ2-2; D possibly corresponds to TRBD1 (5 bases). Trimming cost V 2 bases and J 2 bases, with 12 bases left between them. In germline, CDR1 is SGHVS, CDR2 FNYEAQ. This CDR3 region has 16 residues. The CDR3 sequence: CASSLIGASNTGELFF. The CDR3 nucleotides read TGTGCCAGCAGCTTAATTGGGGCCAGTAACACCGGGGAGCTGTTTTTT.

J is TRBJ2-7 and V is TRBV6-5; TRBD1 aligns across 10 bases. The germline V gene has CDR1 MNHEY and CDR2 SVGAGI. This CDR3 region has 14 residues. V was clipped by 6 bases and J by 6 bases; unmatched bases: 8. CDR3 DNA: TGTGCCAGCAGAAGGGACAGGGGCTCGGGCGAGCAGTACTTC. Protein sequence: CASRRDRGSGEQYF.

The chain recombines TRBV11-2 with TRBJ2-2; 9 nucleotides agree with TRBD1. CDR1 is SGHAT and CDR2 is FQNNGV in the germline V gene. The V gene end was trimmed by 7 bases and the J gene end by 0 bases; junction bases not matched to a gene: 6. This CDR3 spans 16 amino acids. CDR3 DNA: TGTGCCAGCACCAAACAGGGGGCCTCGAACACCGGGGAGCTGTTTTTT. It yields the protein CASTKQGASNTGELFF. The complete variable domain, with remaining parts taken from reference TRBV11-2 and TRBJ2-2, reads EAGVAQSPRYKIIEKRQSVAFWCNPISGHATLYWYQQILGQGPKLLIQFQNNGVVDDSQLPKDRFSAERLKGVDSTLKIQPAKLEDSAVYLCASTKQGASNTGELFFGEGSRLTVL.

This chain links TRBV6-5 with TRBJ2-3; tentatively, D is TRBD2 (7 bases). V was cut by 0 bases and J by 6 bases, with 13 bases left in between. Germline CDR1 MNHEY, CDR2 SVGAGI. The CDR3 is made up of 15 amino acids. CDR3 DNA sequence: TGTGCCAGCAGTTACTCAGGGGGGGCAAGGGATACGCAGTATTTT. This encodes CASSYSGGARDTQYF.

This sequence joins TRBV11-2 and TRBJ2-7, with D possibly matching TRBD2 (5 bases). The CDR3 spans 15 residues. The V end was cut by 3 bases, the J end by 3 bases, with 15 bases between. CDR1 is SGHAT and CDR2 is FQNNGV in the germline V gene. The CDR3 protein is CASSLSSGLGYEQYF. The CDR3 nucleotides are TGTGCCAGCAGCTTGTCGAGCGGCTTGGGCTACGAGCAGTACTTC. The variable domain in full, completed from reference TRBV11-2 and TRBJ2-7, reads EAGVAQSPRYKIIEKRQSVAFWCNPISGHATLYWYQQILGQGPKLLIQFQNNGVVDDSQLPKDRFSAERLKGVDSTLKIQPAKLEDSAVYLCASSLSSGLGYEQYFGPGTRLTVT.

The chain uses TRBV5-1 and TRBJ2-3; the match to TRBD2 covers 8 bases. J was trimmed by 1 base and V by 5 bases; bases with no gene match: 6. This CDR3 contains 15 residues. Looked up from germline, CDR1 is SGHRS and CDR2 is YFSETQ. The CDR3 protein is CASRRAGDRTDTQYF. DNA for the CDR3: TGCGCCAGCAGAAGAGCGGGAGATCGCACAGATACGCAGTATTTT.

The rearrangement uses TRBV6-5 and TRBJ2-7, with TRBD1 matching 9 bases. The V and J ends lost 11 bases and 2 bases, in that order; junction bases with no gene match: 7. Per the germline V gene, CDR1 is MNHEY and CDR2 is SVGAGI. CDR3 length equals 13 residues. The CDR3: CACGDRVPYEQYF. CDR3 in DNA: TGTGCCTGCGGGGACAGGGTCCCCTACGAGCAGTACTTC.

The gene calls are TRBV27 and TRBJ2-7; 8 nucleotides line up with TRBD2. The ends lost 7 bases at V and 0 bases at J; junction bases unmatched: 17. Germline CDR1 MNHEY, CDR2 SMNVEV (reference sequence). The length of the CDR3 is 18 residues. The CDR3 sequence: CASNKLAPLAEYSYEQYF. CDR3 DNA sequence: TGTGCCAGCAACAAACTCGCCCCACTAGCGGAATACTCCTACGAGCAGTACTTC.

This clone was counted a few times. J is TRBJ1-1 and V is TRBV30; D is undetermined. The CDR3 consists of 14 residues. Trimming left V 5 bases short and J 0 bases short, with 13 bases between. Germline V gene lookup returns CDR1 GTSNPN and CDR2 SVGIG (reference sequence). The CDR3 sequence: CAWWPRTMNTEAFF. The DNA for the CDR3 is TGTGCCTGGTGGCCCCGCACCATGAACACTGAAGCTTTCTTT.

This clone was counted only a few times. The chain recombines TRBV11-2 with TRBJ2-7, with 9 bases fitting TRBD1. V lost 5 bases to trimming and J lost 1 base; unmatched junction nucleotides: 12. The CDR3 consists of 17 residues. Germline CDR1 SGHAT, CDR2 FQNNGV. In nucleotides, the CDR3 is TGTGCCAGCAGCCGAATCGGGGGACAGGGACGATCCTACGAGCAGTACTTC. The encoded protein is CASSRIGGQGRSYEQYF.

A few counts support this clone. The chain combines TRBV28 with TRBJ1-1, with no clear D. The CDR3 runs 12 residues. The germline V and J ends were trimmed by 2 bases and 9 bases, with 10 bases remaining between them. CDR1 and CDR2 (germline): MDHEN, SYDVKM. The CDR3 sequence: CASSLNSLKAFF. The DNA for the CDR3 is TGTGCCAGCAGTTTAAACAGCTTGAAAGCTTTCTTT.

V gene TRBV5-1 combines with J gene TRBJ1-2; 9 bases align to TRBD1. CDR1 and CDR2 (germline): SGHRS, YFSETQ. The CDR3 has 13 residues. V was clipped by 7 bases and J by 6 bases; unmatched bases: 7. DNA of the CDR3: TGCGCCAGCTCACAGGGGGCTCGTGATGGCTACACCTTC. It yields the protein CASSQGARDGYTF.

The V gene is TRBV14, the J gene TRBJ1-1, with unresolved D. This CDR3 contains 12 residues. The V and J ends lost 5 bases and 5 bases respectively, with 9 bases between them. Germline V gene data show CDR1 as SGHDN and CDR2 as FVKESK. The CDR3 protein is CASSRAGTEAFF. DNA of the CDR3: TGTGCCAGCAGCAGGGCGGGGACTGAAGCTTTCTTT. Supplemented by reference TRBV14 and TRBJ1-1, the full variable domain reads EAGVTQFPSHSVIEKGQTVTLRCDPISGHDNLYWYRRVMGKEIKFLLHFVKESKQDESGMPNNRFLAERTGGTYSTLKVQPAELEDSGVYFCASSRAGTEAFFGQGTRLTVV.

The V call is TRBV6-1, the J call TRBJ2-1, with 10 bases lining up with TRBD2. This CDR3 region has 16 residues. V shed 2 bases and J 0 bases; nucleotides not matched to a gene: 1. Germline V CDR1 and CDR2: MNHNS, SASEGT. The CDR3 here is CASSERLAGSYNEQFF. For the CDR3, the DNA is TGTGCCAGCAGTGAACGACTAGCGGGCTCCTACAATGAGCAGTTCTTC.

The chain has TRBV3-1 (or the pseudogene TRBV3-2) and TRBJ2-2; 15 bases align to TRBD2. Looked up from germline, CDR1 is LGHDT and CDR2 is YNNKEL (reference sequence). This CDR3 is 19 amino acids long. Trimming cost V 4 bases and J 6 bases; bases outside gene matches: 12. The CDR3 sequence is CASSRRTSGRAIGAGELFF. The CDR3 bases are TGTGCCAGCAGCCGACGGACTAGCGGGAGGGCCATTGGAGCCGGGGAGCTGTTTTTT.

This clone has only a few counts. The V call is TRBV18, the J call TRBJ1-2, with a tentative D call TRBD1 (5 bases). V dropped 5 bases and J dropped 0 bases, with 13 bases sitting between them. CDR3 length equals 15 residues. The germline gives CDR1 KGHSH, CDR2 LQKENI. The CDR3 DNA is TGTGCCAGCTCAGTCTCAGGGCGAACTAACTATGGCTACACCTTC. It encodes CASSVSGRTNYGYTF.

The rearrangement links TRBV2 to TRBJ1-1; the D gene is possibly TRBD1 (6 bases). The V end was cut by 3 bases, the J end by 4 bases, with 9 bases between. This CDR3 has 13 amino acids. The germline V gene encodes CDR1 SNHLY and CDR2 FYNNEI. The CDR3 DNA reads TGTGCCAGCAGTGATCAGGGGACCACTGAAGCTTTCTTT. This sequence encodes CASSDQGTTEAFF.